A selection of T cell receptor beta chains follows, all from one sample in a study of vaccination and CD4 T cells after COVID-19. TCRdb fed the PCR reads into MiXCR, producing one record per CDR3 protein. This sample has nearly 25,000 distinct CDR3 sequences, with about 60% found just once. These TCRs' antigens remain unknown. The specimen sequenced was CD4+ T cells from blood, cultured in vitro. These receptors originate from a human donor who had recovered from COVID-19. CDR3s include the opening cysteine and the closing phenylalanine or tryptophan. Fields, in order: clone size, J gene, V gene, D gene, CDR3 DNA, CDR3 protein. D genes are given only for firm matches. Rows give clone size only sometimes, using once, few, many, or a class for an expanded clone.

- | TRBJ2-5 | TRBV24-1 | TRBD1 | TGTGCCACCAGTGACTCGACAGGGGGGGAGACCCAGTACTTC | CATSDSTGGETQYF
- | TRBJ1-1 | TRBV7-9 | - | TGTGCCAGCAGCCAAGGTATGAGAGGGGTCCCTATGAACACTGAAGCTTTCTTT | CASSQGMRGVPMNTEAFF
- | TRBJ2-1 | TRBV11-3 | - | TGTGCCAGCAGCTATGCCGGGACTTCCTACAATGAGCAGTTCTTC | CASSYAGTSYNEQFF
- | TRBJ1-3 | TRBV25-1 | - | TGTGCCAGCGGGAGGGGCTCTGGAAACACCATATATTTT | CASGRGSGNTIYF
- | TRBJ1-1 | TRBV20-1 | TRBD1 | TGCAGTGCTAGGGTTGGGGACAGGCTGAACACTGAAGCTTTCTTT | CSARVGDRLNTEAFF
- | TRBJ2-1 | TRBV20-1 | TRBD2 | TGCAGTGCAGCGGGAGCAACCTCCGCCAATGAGCAGTTCTTC | CSAAGATSANEQFF
few | TRBJ2-2 | TRBV20-1 | - | TGCAGTGCTGAGAACCGGGAAAGCACCGGGGAGCTGTTTTTT | CSAENRESTGELFF
- | TRBJ2-3 | TRBV10-2 | - | TGCGCCAGCAGTAGCACAGATACGCAGTATTTT | CASSSTDTQYF
- | TRBJ1-2 | TRBV11-2 | - | TGTGCCAGCAGCTTTGGGCCCCTCTATGGCTACACCTTC | CASSFGPLYGYTF
few | TRBJ1-5 | TRBV2 | TRBD1 | TGTGCCAGCAGTGAACAGGGGGCTATTCAGCCCCAGCATTTT | CASSEQGAIQPQHF
- | TRBJ2-2 | TRBV7-2 | - | TGTGCCAGCAGCTTGAGAGCCGGGGAGCTGTTTTTT | CASSLRAGELFF
- | TRBJ2-7 | TRBV28 | - | TGTGCCAGCAGGAACAGGGATAGCTCCTACGAGCAGTACTTC | CASRNRDSSYEQYF
few | TRBJ2-7 | TRBV5-6 | TRBD1 | TGTGCCAGCAGCCCTAAAGGCGCTTCACAGGGGGGAACCGAGCAGTACTTC | CASSPKGASQGGTEQYF
- | TRBJ2-3 | TRBV27 | - | TGTGCCAGCAGTGGGGCCACCGGGACGATTCCTAGCACAGATACGCAGTATTTT | CASSGATGTIPSTDTQYF
few | TRBJ1-5 | TRBV20-1 | - | TGCAGTGCTAGAGGGCGACAGGACCAGCCCCAGCATTTT | CSARGRQDQPQHF
few | TRBJ1-3 | TRBV6-5 | TRBD1 | TGTGCCAGCAGTTCCGCGACAGGGGGCCGAAACACCATATATTTT | CASSSATGGRNTIYF
few | TRBJ1-1 | TRBV6-5 | - | TGTGCCAGCAGTTACTCGAGACCGCAGGGGCAAAAGGACACTGAAGCTTTCTTT | CASSYSRPQGQKDTEAFF
- | TRBJ2-1 | TRBV7-2 | - | TGTGCCAGCAGCCTCACACTACACAATGAGCAGTTCTTC | CASSLTLHNEQFF
- | TRBJ1-1 | TRBV30 | - | TGTGCCTCCACCGGGAGGGGAGACACTGAAGCTTTCTTT | CASTGRGDTEAFF
- | TRBJ2-7 | TRBV2 | TRBD2 | TGTGCCAGCAGTGCACTAGCGGGAGTTTACGAGCAGTACTTC | CASSALAGVYEQYF
- | TRBJ2-2 | TRBV6-5 | TRBD2 | TGTGCCAGCAGTTACGTGGCTAGCGGGATTGGCGGGGAGCTGTTTTTT | CASSYVASGIGGELFF
- | TRBJ2-5 | TRBV27 | - | TGTGCCAGCAGTTTATCGAATAGCCCAGAGACCCAGTACTTC | CASSLSNSPETQYF
- | TRBJ1-3 | TRBV7-2 | TRBD1 | TGTGCCAGCAGACCATGGACAGGGGCCTCTGGAAACACCATATATTTT | CASRPWTGASGNTIYF
- | TRBJ2-1 | TRBV27 | - | TGTGCCAGCAGTTTCCTGGACAGTCCTAATGAGCAGTTCTTC | CASSFLDSPNEQFF
- | TRBJ1-2 | TRBV30 | - | TGTGCCTGGAGTGTACGGGGTGGCTACACCTTC | CAWSVRGGYTF
- | TRBJ2-1 | TRBV20-1 | TRBD2 | TGCAGTGCTAGGGGGACTAGCGGGGGCTACAATGAGCAGTTCTTC | CSARGTSGGYNEQFF
- | TRBJ2-3 | TRBV7-2 | - | TGTGCCAGCAGCTTAGTCGGCCACACAGATACGCAGTATTTT | CASSLVGHTDTQYF
- | TRBJ2-3 | TRBV20-1 | TRBD2 | TGCAGTGCTAGAGATAGCGGGAGGGCCACAGATACGCAGTATTTT | CSARDSGRATDTQYF
- | TRBJ2-4 | TRBV6-5 | TRBD1 | TGTGCCAGCAGTTCGACAGGGGGCAACATTCAGTACTTC | CASSSTGGNIQYF
few | TRBJ1-2 | TRBV7-3 | - | TGTGCCAGCAGCGCCAACGGGGGCTATGGCTACACCTTC | CASSANGGYGYTF
- | TRBJ1-2 | TRBV27 | - | TGTGCCAGCAGTTTATCGCGGCAGATAGACTACACCTTC | CASSLSRQIDYTF
few | TRBJ2-1 | TRBV20-1 | TRBD2 | TGCAGTGCTATAACCGGGACTAGTCAGGGTGAGCAGTTCTTC | CSAITGTSQGEQFF
- | TRBJ2-6 | TRBV7-6 | - | TGTGCCAGCAGCCCTCGGACGGCGTCCTCCTCTGGGGCCAACGTCCTGACTTTC | CASSPRTASSSGANVLTF
- | TRBJ1-5 | TRBV2 | TRBD1 | TGTGCCAGCAGGTCTCAGGGGGCGCGCAGTCAGCCCCAGCATTTT | CASRSQGARSQPQHF
few | TRBJ2-5 | TRBV5-3 | - | TGTGCCAGCAGCTCCCAGGTTAGCCGAGAGACCCAGTACTTC | CASSSQVSRETQYF
few | TRBJ2-7 | TRBV18 | - | TGTGCCAGCTCACCAATCAGACAGCCCGAGCAGTACTTC | CASSPIRQPEQYF
few | TRBJ2-5 | TRBV27 | - | TGTGCCAGCAGTTTTTTCCGGACCGAGCAAGAGACCCAGTACTTC | CASSFFRTEQETQYF
once | TRBJ1-4 | TRBV7-2 | - | TGTGCCAGCAGCTCCGGGGCGGCGGGGGAAAAACTGTTTTTT | CASSSGAAGEKLFF
- | TRBJ2-7 | TRBV14 | TRBD2 | TGTGCCAGGGCCTCTCTGGTTAGTAGCGGGACTTACGGGCAGTACTTC | CARASLVSSGTYGQYF
few | TRBJ1-1 | TRBV18 | - | TGTGCCAGCGCCCCCCGCCGGCCGGTGGAAGGGACTGAAGCTTTCTTT | CASAPRRPVEGTEAFF
- | TRBJ2-7 | TRBV12-3/TRBV12-4 | TRBD2 | TGTGCCAGCACCGAATTCCCCGCCCGAGCGGGACGGTCCTACGAGCAGTACTTC | CASTEFPARAGRSYEQYF
- | TRBJ2-7 | TRBV15 | TRBD1 | TGTGCCACCAGCAGAGGCACAGGGGGCTTCAACGAGCAGTACTTC | CATSRGTGGFNEQYF
few | TRBJ2-7 | TRBV11-2 | TRBD1 | TGTGCCAGCAGCTCGATCCGGGACAGGGTCCCCTACGAGCAGTACTTC | CASSSIRDRVPYEQYF